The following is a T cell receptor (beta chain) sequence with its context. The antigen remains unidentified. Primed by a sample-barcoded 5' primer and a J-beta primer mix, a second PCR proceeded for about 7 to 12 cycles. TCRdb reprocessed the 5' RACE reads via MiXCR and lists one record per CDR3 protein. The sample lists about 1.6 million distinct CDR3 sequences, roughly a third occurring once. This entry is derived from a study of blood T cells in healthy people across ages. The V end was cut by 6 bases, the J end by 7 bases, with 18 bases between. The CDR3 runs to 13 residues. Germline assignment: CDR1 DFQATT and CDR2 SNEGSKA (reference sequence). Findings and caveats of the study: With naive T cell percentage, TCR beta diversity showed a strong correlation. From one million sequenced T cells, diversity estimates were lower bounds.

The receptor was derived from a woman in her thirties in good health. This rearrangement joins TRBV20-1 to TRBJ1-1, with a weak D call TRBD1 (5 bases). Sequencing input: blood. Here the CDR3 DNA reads TGCAGTGCCCGGCCGGGGGGAAGAGGTGAAGCTTTCTTT. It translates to CSARPGGRGEAFF.